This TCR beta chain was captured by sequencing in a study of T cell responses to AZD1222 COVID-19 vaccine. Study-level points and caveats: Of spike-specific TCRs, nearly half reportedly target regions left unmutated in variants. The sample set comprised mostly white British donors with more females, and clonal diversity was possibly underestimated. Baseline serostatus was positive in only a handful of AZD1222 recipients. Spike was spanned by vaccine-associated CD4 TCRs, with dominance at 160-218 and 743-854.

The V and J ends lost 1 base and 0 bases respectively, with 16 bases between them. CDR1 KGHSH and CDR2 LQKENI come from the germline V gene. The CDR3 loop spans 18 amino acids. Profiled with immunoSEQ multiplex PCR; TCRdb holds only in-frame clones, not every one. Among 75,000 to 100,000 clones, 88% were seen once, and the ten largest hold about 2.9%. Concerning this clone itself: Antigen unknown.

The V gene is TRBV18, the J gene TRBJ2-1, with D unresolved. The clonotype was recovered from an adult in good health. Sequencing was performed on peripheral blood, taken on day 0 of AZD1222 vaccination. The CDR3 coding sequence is TGTGCCAGCTCACCACTCCTTAGCACCTCAGGCTCCTACAATGAGCAGTTCTTC. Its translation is CASSPLLSTSGSYNEQFF. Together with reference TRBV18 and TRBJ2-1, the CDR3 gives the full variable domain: NAGVMQNPRHLVRRRGQEARLRCSPMKGHSHVYWYRQLPEEGLKFMVYLQKENIIDESGMPKERFSAEFPKEGPSILRIQQVVRGDSAAYFCASSPLLSTSGSYNEQFFGPGTRLTVL.